This T cell receptor (beta chain) was captured by sequencing in a study of long-term antiretroviral therapy in people with HIV. Researchers report immunoSEQ v3.0 was run at survey level. Measured with immunoSEQ multiplex PCR; TCRdb has only the in-frame clones, and not every one. The sample has under 15,000 clones, roughly 80% seen once; the top ten hold around a sixth. The CDR3 extends over 18 amino acids. Trimming took off 4 bases at V and 0 bases at J, with 19 bases between the two ends. With respect to this clone: Antigen: not known.

Each contributor possessed a minimum of one pre-ART and a minimum of two post-ART PBMC samples. Overall study results and limits: Pre-ART expanded TRB clones stayed dominant throughout, though often decreasing after ART. Information on adherence, resistance and therapy changes was unavailable. Relative to transplant donor controls, diversity remained lower despite increasing after ART.

This sequence was found in a man aged 50 to 59 with HIV. The starting material was unsorted PBMCs, obtained nearly 8.5 years after starting antiretroviral therapy. This chain joins TRBV23-1 and TRBJ1-3; no clear D gene. TRBV23-1 has ORF status, its function being uncertain. CDR3 protein: CASSRRRCARNSGNTIYF. The CDR3 nucleotides read TGCGCCAGCAGTCGGAGGCGGTGCGCCCGAAACTCTGGAAACACCATATATTTT.